These 32 T cell receptor beta chains originate from one sample sequenced in a study of shared clonotypes between healthy human individuals. Assay used: immunoSEQ multiplex PCR; TCRdb lists only in-frame clones, some missing. The repertoire holds about half a million clones, with 79% as singletons. Sequencing was carried out using PBMCs. The receptors originated from a woman aged 40 to 55 in good health. Some clones in this sample may be carry-over from other donors' samples.

This rearrangement joins TRBV25-1 to TRBJ2-5, with D possibly matching TRBD2 (5 bases). Deletions cut 4 bases from V and 5 bases from J, with 14 bases between. This CDR3 has 14 residues. Germline CDR1 reads MGHDK; CDR2 reads SYGVNS. The CDR3 nucleotides are TGTGCCAGCAGTGGGGCCGGAGGACGGGAGACCCAGTACTTC. Its protein product is CASSGAGGRETQYF.

The rearrangement joins TRBV6-5 to TRBJ2-7; 8 nucleotides agree with TRBD1. In germline, CDR1 is MNHEY, CDR2 SVGAGI. The ends lost 2 bases at V and 3 bases at J; junction bases unmatched: 6. CDR3 length equals 15 residues. The CDR3 loop is CASSYRTGSIYEQYF. The CDR3 nucleotides read TGTGCCAGCAGTTACCGGACAGGGAGTATCTACGAGCAGTACTTC.

V gene TRBV7-2 combines with J gene TRBJ1-2; 8 bases agree with TRBD1. The ends lost 5 bases at V and 6 bases at J; junction bases unmatched: 8. Germline V gives CDR1 SGHTA, CDR2 FQGNSA. CDR3 length equals 14 residues. The CDR3 here is CASSHRTGRDGYTF. CDR3 DNA: TGTGCCAGCAGCCATCGGACAGGGAGGGATGGCTACACCTTC.

This clone was counted once. The CDR3 coding sequence is TGTGCCAGCAGTTTGGACTGGGAGGGGAAGACCCAGTACTTC. It translates to CASSLDWEGKTQYF. This chain uses TRBV28 with TRBJ2-5; 7 nucleotides align to TRBD2. The germline V gene has CDR1 MDHEN and CDR2 SYDVKM. V trimming: 3 bases; J trimming: 6 bases; junction bases outside the gene matches: 7. This CDR3 region has 14 residues.

The gene calls are TRBV10-1 and TRBJ2-7, with 9 bases aligning to TRBD2. CDR3 size: 15 residues. V lost 2 bases, J lost 4 bases, and 6 bases stayed unmatched. Looked up from germline, CDR1 is WNHNN and CDR2 is SYGVQD (reference sequence). CDR3 sequence (DNA): TGCGCCAGCAGTGAGGTAGCGGGAGCACAATACGAGCAGTACTTC. Encoded protein: CASSEVAGAQYEQYF.

The V and J genes are TRBV19 and TRBJ1-4; D is unclear. This CDR3 has 11 residues. Looked up from germline, CDR1 is LNHDA and CDR2 is SQIVND (reference sequence). V was trimmed by 7 bases and J by 7 bases, leaving 7 bases between them. CDR3 loop: CASTPGEKLFF. The CDR3 coding sequence is TGTGCCAGTACCCCAGGTGAAAAACTGTTTTTT. The full variable domain, in which reference TRBV19 and TRBJ1-4 provide the parts outside the CDR3, is DGGITQSPKYLFRKEGQNVTLSCEQNLNHDAMYWYRQDPGQGLRLIYYSQIVNDFQKGDIAEGYSVSREKKESFPLTVTSAQKNPTAFYLCASTPGEKLFFGSGTQLSVL.

The chain recombines TRBV6-5 with TRBJ2-5; 7 bases map to TRBD2. With the DNA end fitting TRBJ2-7 better, the J assignment may be wrong. Germline V gene data show CDR1 as MNHEY and CDR2 as SVGAGI. This CDR3 contains 13 residues. CDR3 protein: CATLNGRPCEQYF. The CDR3, as DNA: TGTGCCACCCTTAACGGGAGGCCATGCGAGCAGTACTTC.

The rearrangement uses TRBV7-6 and TRBJ2-1; TRBD2 agrees at 10 bases. CDR3 length: 15 residues. V lost 4 bases, J lost 6 bases, and 6 bases stayed unmatched. Germline V gene data show CDR1 as SGHVS and CDR2 as FNYEAQ. The CDR3 region is CASSWKREGLNEQFF. CDR3 coding DNA: TGTGCCAGCAGCTGGAAGCGGGAGGGCCTCAATGAGCAGTTCTTC.

Worth noting for this clone: The same CDR3 also results from other DNA sequences found in this sample. J is TRBJ2-2 and V is TRBV10-3; D gene unclear. Trimming left V 2 bases short and J 7 bases short, with 2 bases between. Germline-derived CDR1 and CDR2 are ENHRY and SYGVKD. There are 11 residues in the CDR3. The CDR3 loop reads CAISEGGELFF. The CDR3 DNA sequence: TGTGCCATCAGTGAGGGCGGGGAGCTGTTTTTT.

This clone was seen a handful of times. This chain uses TRBV6-5 with TRBJ1-4; the D gene is possibly TRBD1 (6 bases). The CDR3 has 15 amino acids. Germline assignment: CDR1 MNHEY and CDR2 SVGAGI. V was shortened by 5 bases and J by 6 bases, with 16 bases between the two germline ends. The CDR3 protein is CASSTVGAPDEKLFF. CDR3 DNA: TGTGCCAGCAGTACCGTGGGGGCGCCGGATGAAAAACTGTTTTTT.

V usage is TRBV7-3 and J usage is TRBJ2-2; TRBD1 aligns across 7 bases. Germline loops: CDR1 SGHTA, CDR2 FQGTGA. J lost 6 bases, V lost 5 bases, and 6 bases had no gene match. There are 14 residues in the CDR3. CDR3 sequence reads: CASSPRQGPGELFF. In nucleotides, the CDR3 is TGTGCCAGCAGCCCTAGACAGGGTCCCGGGGAGCTGTTTTTT.

The rearrangement links TRBV5-5 to TRBJ2-7; D uncertain. Germline V CDR1 and CDR2: SGHKS, YYEKEE (reference sequence). The CDR3 has 14 residues. Trimming removed 3 bases at V and 2 bases at J, with 12 bases between. CDR3 DNA sequence: TGTGCCAGCAGCTCCTTGTGGGATCCCTACGAGCAGTACTTC. Its translation is CASSSLWDPYEQYF.

The chain combines TRBV28 with TRBJ2-7; D gene unclear. Germline V gives CDR1 MDHEN, CDR2 SYDVKM. CDR3 length: 14 amino acids. V was clipped by 4 bases and J by 9 bases, with 19 bases between them. The CDR3 DNA follows: TGTGCCAGCAGTTCCTTCCGGGCCTTCTGGAGGCAGTACTTC. Its translation is CASSSFRAFWRQYF.

This chain connects TRBV5-4 to TRBJ2-1; D is perhaps TRBD1 (6 bases). CDR1 is SGHNT and CDR2 is YYREEE in the germline V gene (reference sequence). CDR3 length equals 16 residues. Trimming pared 4 bases from V and 0 bases from J, leaving 14 bases between. The CDR3: CASSHTGQGSYNEQFF. The DNA of the CDR3 is TGTGCCAGCAGCCACACGGGACAAGGCTCCTACAATGAGCAGTTCTTC.

The rearrangement uses TRBV2 and TRBJ1-2; the match to TRBD1 covers 7 bases. Germline trimming cut 5 bases from V and 4 bases from J; bases unmatched to any gene: 7. Germline assignment: CDR1 SNHLY and CDR2 FYNNEI. This CDR3 contains 14 residues. As DNA, the CDR3 is TGTGCCAGCAGTCCCCGACAGGGTGCCTATGGCTACACCTTC. It encodes CASSPRQGAYGYTF. Full variable domain (outside the CDR3, taken from reference TRBV2 and TRBJ1-2): EPEVTQTPSHQVTQMGQEVILRCVPISNHLYFYWYRQILGQKVEFLVSFYNNEISEKSEIFDDQFSVERPDGSNFTLKIRSTKLEDSAMYFCASSPRQGAYGYTFGSGTRLTVV.

A word on this clone: It differs at one base from a far larger clone, so likely a read error. The chain links TRBV7-3 to TRBJ1-1; no clear D. Germline CDR1 is SGHTA and CDR2 is FQGTGA. With 4 bases removed from V and 0 bases from J, the gap between germline ends came to 6 bases. The CDR3 length is 13 residues. CDR3 in DNA: TGTGCCAGCAGCTCACATATGAACACTGAAGCTTTCTTT. Encoded protein: CASSSHMNTEAFF.

The rearrangement links TRBV7-8 to TRBJ2-1, with 11 nucleotides matching TRBD2. The CDR3 runs to 16 residues. The germline CDR1 and CDR2 sequences are SGHVS and FQNEAQ. With 5 bases clipped from V and 8 bases from J, the junction kept 11 bases outside the gene matches. The CDR3 DNA sequence: TGTGCCAGCAGCAAGACTAGCGGGGCCCCTAACGATGAGCAGTTCTTC. Amino acids: CASSKTSGAPNDEQFF.

V and J are TRBV6-1 and TRBJ2-4; TRBD1 agrees at 9 bases. Germline values: CDR1 MNHNS, CDR2 SASEGT. V gave up 5 bases and J gave up 4 bases; unmatched junction bases: 6. The CDR3 covers 15 residues. CDR3 amino acids: CASSRSGTGKNIQYF. CDR3 coding DNA: TGTGCCAGCAGTCGATCCGGGACAGGGAAAAACATTCAGTACTTC.

Only a few counts were recorded for this clone. The rearrangement joins TRBV6-1 to TRBJ1-5; weak D call: TRBD1 (5 bases). Germline V gene data show CDR1 as MNHNS and CDR2 as SASEGT. Trimming removed 7 bases at V and 4 bases at J, with 17 bases between. This CDR3 region has 15 residues. CDR3 in amino acids: CASIAPGRNNQPQHF. CDR3 nucleotides: TGTGCCAGCATAGCCCCGGGGCGGAATAATCAGCCCCAGCATTTT.

This clone was picked up one time. This chain joins TRBV5-6 and TRBJ1-1; 7 bases line up with TRBD1. Germline CDR1 and CDR2: SGHDT and YYEEEE. J was trimmed by 4 bases and V by 2 bases; bases with no gene match: 5. The CDR3 spans 14 residues. Written as DNA, the CDR3 is TGTGCCAGCAGCTTACCCCAGGGGGGCACTGAAGCTTTCTTT. This sequence encodes CASSLPQGGTEAFF.

V usage is TRBV2 and J usage is TRBJ2-7; D might be TRBD2 (5 bases). The CDR3 has 12 amino acids. Germline V gene data show CDR1 as SNHLY and CDR2 as FYNNEI. The V end lost 4 bases, the J end lost 4 bases, and 8 bases lay between the germline ends. CDR3: CASSGGVYEQYF. The CDR3 nucleotides are TGTGCCAGCAGTGGGGGAGTGTACGAGCAGTACTTC.

This chain links TRBV5-1 with TRBJ2-7; D is unresolved. The germline V gene encodes CDR1 SGHRS and CDR2 YFSETQ. This CDR3 has 12 residues. V was pared by 1 base and J by 7 bases, with 9 bases between. The chain's CDR3 is CASSLSGGEQYF. CDR3 sequence (DNA): TGCGCCAGCAGCTTGTCGGGTGGGGAGCAGTACTTC.

The rearrangement links TRBV10-1 to TRBJ1-1; 10 bases fit TRBD1. The length of the CDR3 is 15 residues. Germline lookup yields CDR1 WNHNN and CDR2 SYGVQD (reference sequence). The V segment lost 2 bases and the J segment 4 bases; nucleotides outside the gene matches: 4. CDR3 protein: CASSETGQGLTEAFF. CDR3 nucleotides: TGCGCCAGCAGTGAGACGGGACAGGGGCTCACTGAAGCTTTCTTT.

V gene TRBV5-4 combines with J gene TRBJ1-1, with 9 bases matching TRBD1. The length of the CDR3 is 14 residues. Germline-derived CDR1 and CDR2 are SGHNT and YYREEE (reference sequence). Germline trimming cut 4 bases from V and 1 base from J; bases unmatched to any gene: 2. The CDR3: CASSRGQGNTEAFF. The CDR3 nucleotides read TGTGCCAGCAGCCGGGGACAGGGGAACACTGAAGCTTTCTTT.

V usage is TRBV7-3 and J usage is TRBJ2-2, with TRBD2 matching 7 bases. Germline-derived CDR1 and CDR2 are SGHTA and FQGTGA. Unmatched junction bases numbered 7, after V lost 5 bases and J lost 7 bases. CDR3 size: 14 residues. CDR3 in amino acids: CASSQSLANGELFF. The DNA of the CDR3 is TGTGCCAGCAGCCAGTCACTAGCGAACGGGGAGCTGTTTTTT.

The table lists this clone with a count of one. This chain joins TRBV5-1 and TRBJ2-7; 15 bases agree with TRBD2. This CDR3 contains 19 residues. Germline V gives CDR1 SGHRS, CDR2 YFSETQ. V dropped 0 bases and J dropped 0; count of bases not matched to a gene: 7. The CDR3: CASSLGGLAGGSVSYEQYF. The CDR3 coding sequence is TGCGCCAGCAGCTTGGGCGGACTAGCGGGAGGGAGTGTCTCCTACGAGCAGTACTTC.

The V call is TRBV7-9, the J call TRBJ1-4; D is unresolved. The V end lost 0 bases, the J end lost 4 bases, and 12 bases lay between the germline ends. The CDR3 is 16 residues long. The germline V gene encodes CDR1 SEHNR and CDR2 FQNEAQ (reference sequence). The CDR3 DNA follows: TGTGCCAGCAGCTTAGCGTTCAGTCACCTTAATGAAAAACTGTTTTTT. This sequence encodes CASSLAFSHLNEKLFF.

This clone showed up just a few times. The chain carries TRBV30 and TRBJ2-1, with unresolved D. V dropped 3 bases and J dropped 0 bases, with 6 bases sitting between them. CDR1 GTSNPN and CDR2 SVGIG come from the germline V gene (reference sequence). This CDR3 region has 13 residues. CDR3 sequence reads: CAWRLSSYNEQFF. DNA of the CDR3: TGTGCCTGGAGACTAAGCTCCTACAATGAGCAGTTCTTC.

This chain connects TRBV5-4 to TRBJ2-7; D is possibly TRBD1 (6 bases). The V end lost 4 bases, the J end lost 11 bases, and 19 bases lay between the germline ends. This CDR3 spans 13 amino acids. Germline lookup yields CDR1 SGHNT and CDR2 YYREEE (reference sequence). CDR3 region: CASSPAAGAPKYF. The DNA of the CDR3 is TGTGCCAGCAGCCCGGCAGCAGGGGCCCCGAAGTACTTC.

The V and J genes are TRBV6-5 and TRBJ2-5; TRBD1 or TRBD2 may be the D gene (5 bases each). This CDR3 region has 11 residues. Trimming left V 7 bases short and J 9 bases short, with 12 bases between. The V gene's germline CDR1 is MNHEY and CDR2 SVGAGI. In nucleotides, the CDR3 is TGTGCCAGCATTACTGGGGGTTCCCAGTACTTC. Protein product: CASITGGSQYF.

The CDR3 DNA is TGTGCCAGCAGCCCGACCTACGCAGGGGACAATGAGCAGTTCTTC. This gives the protein CASSPTYAGDNEQFF. The chain is built from TRBV7-9 and TRBJ2-1; the D gene is possibly TRBD1 (6 bases). In germline, CDR1 is SEHNR, CDR2 FQNEAQ (reference sequence). CDR3 size: 15 residues. V was pared by 5 bases and J by 5 bases, with 16 bases between.

This rearrangement joins TRBV2 to TRBJ1-1; TRBD1 aligns across 7 bases. Germline V CDR1 and CDR2: SNHLY, FYNNEI. The CDR3 length is 14 residues. The J segment lost 1 base and the V segment lost 6 bases, leaving 5 bases of the junction unmatched. CDR3 coding DNA: TGTGCCAGCAGGGGGGACAGTTGGAACACTGAAGCTTTCTTT. Encoded protein: CASRGDSWNTEAFF. Using reference TRBV2 and TRBJ1-1 for the parts outside the CDR3, the full variable domain is EPEVTQTPSHQVTQMGQEVILRCVPISNHLYFYWYRQILGQKVEFLVSFYNNEISEKSEIFDDQFSVERPDGSNFTLKIRSTKLEDSAMYFCASRGDSWNTEAFFGQGTRLTVV.